Listed here are 32 T cell receptor beta chains from one sample, sequenced in a study of PD-1 blockade in mismatch repair-deficient tumors. Here immunoSEQ multiplex PCR was the method, and the copy in TCRdb shows in-frame clones only, minus some. The sample yields about 35,000 clones, 75% to 90% seen once. The sequenced sample was PBMCs, obtained around 6 weeks after starting pembrolizumab. The source of these receptors is an adult with mismatch repair-deficient cancer.

The CDR3 loop reads CASSQSGQGQPQHF. CDR3 nucleotides: TGTGCCAGCTCACAATCGGGACAGGGTCAGCCCCAGCATTTT. The rearrangement uses TRBV18 and TRBJ1-5; 9 bases are shared with TRBD1. The V segment lost 4 bases and the J segment 6 bases; nucleotides outside the gene matches: 4. The CDR3 contains 14 residues. Germline values: CDR1 KGHSH, CDR2 LQKENI. The full variable domain, rest sourced from reference TRBV18 and TRBJ1-5, is NAGVMQNPRHLVRRRGQEARLRCSPMKGHSHVYWYRQLPEEGLKFMVYLQKENIIDESGMPKERFSAEFPKEGPSILRIQQVVRGDSAAYFCASSQSGQGQPQHFGDGTRLSIL.

The CDR3 reads CSVESDYLREQYF. The CDR3 DNA reads TGCAGCGTTGAATCCGACTACCTACGCGAGCAGTACTTC. V is TRBV29-1 and J is TRBJ2-7, with TRBD2 as a possible D gene (5 bases). This CDR3 region has 13 residues. Germline values: CDR1 SQVTM, CDR2 ANQGSEA. Trimming stripped 2 bases from V and 6 bases from J, with 14 bases between.

The V call is TRBV4-1, the J call TRBJ2-1; 8 bases align to TRBD1. CDR3 size: 15 residues. J was trimmed by 3 bases and V by 2 bases; bases with no gene match: 3. Germline CDR1 reads MGHRA; CDR2 reads YSYEKL. DNA for the CDR3: TGCGCCAGCAGCCAACTGACAGGGGACTACAATGAGCAGTTCTTC. It codes for CASSQLTGDYNEQFF.

This sequence joins TRBV5-1 and TRBJ2-7; TRBD1 aligns across 9 bases. This CDR3 is built from 13 residues. From germline, CDR1 is SGHRS and CDR2 YFSETQ. V shed 2 bases, J shed 5 bases, and the junction held 2 bases outside the gene matches. CDR3 sequence reads: CASSLQGANEQYF. The CDR3 bases are TGCGCCAGCAGCTTACAGGGGGCGAACGAGCAGTACTTC.

The chain is built from TRBV4-1 and TRBJ2-1, with 8 bases matching TRBD1. Germline-derived CDR1 and CDR2 are MGHRA and YSYEKL. The CDR3 extends over 20 amino acids. V dropped 3 bases and J dropped 0; count of bases not matched to a gene: 16. CDR3: CASSQLLRRTGTYSYNEQFF. The DNA for the CDR3 is TGCGCCAGCAGCCAGCTCTTAAGGAGGACAGGGACTTACTCCTACAATGAGCAGTTCTTC.

This clone has a single count. This chain links TRBV7-8 with TRBJ1-2; 7 bases are shared with TRBD1. CDR1 is SGHVS, CDR2 FQNEAQ, per germline. The length of the CDR3 is 16 residues. The V segment lost 5 bases and the J segment 2 bases; nucleotides outside the gene matches: 11. The CDR3 nucleotides are TGTGCCAGCAGCCACCCCGGACGGGGACAGAACTATGGCTACACCTTC. It encodes CASSHPGRGQNYGYTF.

This chain links TRBV5-1 with TRBJ1-2; the match to TRBD1 covers 8 bases. Germline V gene lookup returns CDR1 SGHRS and CDR2 YFSETQ. Trimming removed 2 bases from V and 4 bases from J; junction bases left unmatched: 7. There are 15 residues in the CDR3. This CDR3 reads CASSLNRGSLYGYTF. CDR3 nucleotides: TGCGCCAGCAGCTTAAACAGGGGGTCCCTCTATGGCTACACCTTC.

The V and J genes are TRBV9 and TRBJ2-2, with a tentative D call TRBD2 (6 bases). This CDR3 spans 15 amino acids. Per germline, CDR1 SGDLS and CDR2 YYNGEE. V lost 4 bases, J lost 1 base, and 11 bases lay in between. The CDR3 loop is CASSSGAGNTGELFF. CDR3 DNA sequence: TGTGCCAGCAGCTCCGGAGCGGGGAACACCGGGGAGCTGTTTTTT.

The chain carries TRBV7-2 and TRBJ2-1, with 14 bases lining up with TRBD2. Germline CDR1 SGHTA, CDR2 FQGNSA. CDR3 length equals 22 residues. V gave up 0 bases and J gave up 3 bases; unmatched junction bases: 16. The CDR3 DNA reads TGTGCCAGCAGCTTAGCCCCCGGACTAGCGGGAGGTCGTCCAAGTTTCTACAATGAGCAGTTCTTC. Translated, it gives CASSLAPGLAGGRPSFYNEQFF.

This clone was found a few times. The chain couples TRBV10-3 to TRBJ2-7; D perhaps matches TRBD1 (5 bases). Germline V gene sequence: CDR1 ENHRY, CDR2 SYGVKD. Trimming stripped 2 bases from V and 5 bases from J, with 13 bases between. The CDR3 loop spans 14 amino acids. The CDR3 DNA sequence: TGTGCCATCAGTGAGCCCAGGGCCATGGACGAGCAGTACTTC. This translates into CAISEPRAMDEQYF.

This clone was counted a single time. This chain uses TRBV7-9 with TRBJ2-1; TRBD1 agrees at 8 bases. CDR3 length: 16 amino acids. V shed 1 base, J shed 7 bases, and the junction held 9 bases outside the gene matches. CDR1 is SEHNR, CDR2 FQNEAQ, per germline (reference sequence). The CDR3, as DNA: TGTGCCAGCAGCTTAGTTAGGACAGGGAGTAATAATGAGCAGTTCTTC. Translation gives CASSLVRTGSNNEQFF.

The gene calls are TRBV28 and TRBJ2-4; D might be TRBD1 (6 bases). The CDR3 sequence is 17 residues long. Germline V gene lookup returns CDR1 MDHEN and CDR2 SYDVKM. Trimming stripped 5 bases from V and 0 bases from J, with 17 bases between. CDR3 residues: CASSPPGQILAKNIQYF. The DNA for the CDR3 is TGTGCCAGCAGTCCTCCGGGACAAATACTAGCCAAAAACATTCAGTACTTC.

This clone qualifies as medium-sized. The CDR3 sequence: CASSLSGTGLNQPQHF. As DNA, the CDR3 is TGTGCCAGCAGCTTGAGTGGGACAGGGTTGAATCAGCCCCAGCATTTT. The chain uses TRBV5-6 and TRBJ1-5; the match to TRBD1 covers 9 bases. Germline assignment: CDR1 SGHDT and CDR2 YYEEEE. The ends lost 1 base at V and 4 bases at J; junction bases unmatched: 6. There are 16 residues in the CDR3.

This clone was picked up a small number of times. The rearrangement joins TRBV7-2 to TRBJ2-7; TRBD2 matches at 12 bases. The CDR3 is 16 residues long. V shed 1 base, J shed 3 bases, and the junction held 4 bases outside the gene matches. Germline V lookup: CDR1 SGHTA, CDR2 FQGNSA. CDR3 coding DNA: TGTGCCAGCAGCTTAGACCTAGCGGGAGGGAGCTACGAGCAGTACTTC. Its translation is CASSLDLAGGSYEQYF.

The chain is built from TRBV28 and TRBJ2-2, with 8 nucleotides matching TRBD2. With V trimmed by 3 bases and J by 6 bases, 9 bases remained unmatched. The CDR3 sequence is 16 residues long. Germline CDR1 is MDHEN and CDR2 is SYDVKM. In DNA, the CDR3 is TGTGCCAGCAGTTTGCCCCTCCGGGAGGGCCCCGGGGAGCTGTTTTTT. Encoded protein: CASSLPLREGPGELFF. Supplemented by reference TRBV28 and TRBJ2-2, the full variable domain reads DVKVTQSSRYLVKRTGEKVFLECVQDMDHENMFWYRQDPGLGLRLIYFSYDVKMKEKGDIPEGYSVSREKKERFSLILESASTNQTSMYLCASSLPLREGPGELFFGEGSRLTVL.

The chain couples TRBV5-1 to TRBJ1-2; D is possibly TRBD1 (5 bases). This CDR3 has 14 residues. Germline CDR1 SGHRS, CDR2 YFSETQ. V shed 1 base and J shed 0 bases, with 7 bases lying between them. The CDR3 reads CASSLSGTNYGYTF. In DNA form, the CDR3 reads TGCGCCAGCAGCTTGTCAGGGACTAACTATGGCTACACCTTC.

The chain employs TRBV28 and TRBJ1-1; 9 bases line up with TRBD1. The germline gives CDR1 MDHEN, CDR2 SYDVKM. V trimming: 2 bases; J trimming: 5 bases; junction bases outside the gene matches: 3. The CDR3 is 14 amino acids. The CDR3 sequence: CASSLTGGGTEAFF. CDR3 DNA: TGTGCCAGCAGTTTAACAGGGGGCGGGACTGAAGCTTTCTTT.

This chain joins TRBV19 and TRBJ2-3; tentative D call: TRBD1 (6 bases). The CDR3 is 16 amino acids. With 1 base removed from V and 2 bases from J, the gap between germline ends came to 13 bases. Germline loops: CDR1 LNHDA, CDR2 SQIVND (reference sequence). CDR3 protein: CASSIGGQIDTDTQYF. The CDR3 DNA reads TGTGCCAGTAGTATAGGTGGACAGATAGACACAGATACGCAGTATTTT.

The chain employs TRBV21-1 and TRBJ2-3; the D call in the table, TRBD1, was not verified against the DNA. TRBV21-1 is an annotated pseudogene. This CDR3 region has 15 residues. The CDR3 nucleotides are TGTGCCAGCAGCAATTTACAGCTTAGCACAGATACGCAGTATTTT. Translated, it gives CASSNLQLSTDTQYF.

This clone turned up a few times. CDR3 sequence reads: CASSYRDSYYEQYF. CDR3 nucleotide sequence: TGTGCCAGCAGTTACCGGGATTCGTACTACGAGCAGTACTTC. The V call is TRBV6-6, the J call TRBJ2-7, with D possibly being TRBD2 (5 bases). The CDR3 totals 14 residues. Germline CDR1 and CDR2: MNHNY and SVGAGI (reference sequence). Trimming pared 2 bases from V and 3 bases from J, leaving 11 bases between.

The V and J genes are TRBV28 and TRBJ1-3; D is possibly TRBD1 (5 bases). CDR1 and CDR2 from the germline V gene are MDHEN and SYDVKM. Trimming cost V 8 bases and J 3 bases, with 14 bases left between them. The length of the CDR3 is 14 residues. Written as DNA, the CDR3 is TGTGCCAGCTCCGTAGGGGCTTATGGAAACACCATATATTTT. As protein: CASSVGAYGNTIYF. The full variable domain, completed using reference TRBV28 and TRBJ1-3, is DVKVTQSSRYLVKRTGEKVFLECVQDMDHENMFWYRQDPGLGLRLIYFSYDVKMKEKGDIPEGYSVSREKKERFSLILESASTNQTSMYLCASSVGAYGNTIYFGEGSWLTVV.

This clone was seen just once. The V call is TRBV12-5, the J call TRBJ1-5; D unresolved. There are 15 residues in the CDR3. The germline gives CDR1 LGHNT, CDR2 FRNRAP. The ends were cut back, 2 bases at V and 3 bases at J, with 11 bases in the middle. CDR3 protein: CASGLYEGTNQPQHF. In DNA, the CDR3 is TGTGCTAGTGGTTTGTATGAGGGTACCAATCAGCCCCAGCATTTT.

The chain links TRBV28 to TRBJ1-1, with 7 bases fitting TRBD1. The CDR3 is 15 residues long. Trimming took 2 bases from V and 0 from J; bases not matched to a gene: 3. The V gene's germline CDR1 is MDHEN and CDR2 SYDVKM. CDR3 DNA sequence: TGTGCCAGCAGTTTACGGGACAGCATGAACACTGAAGCTTTCTTT. This translates into CASSLRDSMNTEAFF.

This clone was recorded only once. The J gene is TRBJ1-2, the V gene TRBV2; TRBD1 is a possible D gene (5 bases). In germline, CDR1 is SNHLY, CDR2 FYNNEI. The CDR3 is 14 residues long. V lost 2 bases and J lost 4, with 11 bases in between. The CDR3 sequence: CASSEQGLGYGYTF. CDR3 bases: TGTGCCAGCAGTGAACAGGGACTGGGCTATGGCTACACCTTC.

This chain joins TRBV7-6 and TRBJ2-7, with TRBD1 matching 7 bases. Germline V gives CDR1 SGHVS, CDR2 FNYEAQ. This CDR3 spans 15 amino acids. The trim removed 5 bases at V and 6 bases at J, leaving 13 bases unmatched. The CDR3 coding sequence is TGTGCCAGCAGCCCATGGGGACAGTTAGTAGCCGAGCAGTACTTC. Its protein product is CASSPWGQLVAEQYF.

J is TRBJ2-1 and V is TRBV7-9; 11 nucleotides agree with TRBD2. After removal of 4 bases from V and 3 bases from J, the junction contained 5 bases not matched to a gene. This CDR3 has 16 amino acids. Germline CDR1 SEHNR, CDR2 FQNEAQ (reference sequence). CDR3 nucleotides: TGTGCCAGCAGCTCCTCGGGACTAGCGGTCTACAATGAGCAGTTCTTC. It is translated as CASSSSGLAVYNEQFF.

The rearrangement joins TRBV6-1 to TRBJ2-7; D may be TRBD2 (6 bases). Looked up from germline, CDR1 is MNHNS and CDR2 is SASEGT. The CDR3 runs to 12 residues. The germline V and J ends were trimmed by 7 bases and 0 bases, with 7 bases remaining between them. The CDR3 is CASKDYSYEQYF. The CDR3 DNA is TGTGCCAGCAAGGACTACTCCTACGAGCAGTACTTC.

The chain employs TRBV4-1 and TRBJ2-1; 8 positions agree with TRBD1. CDR3 length: 14 amino acids. Germline V lookup: CDR1 MGHRA, CDR2 YSYEKL. V lost 8 bases to trimming and J lost 6 bases; unmatched junction nucleotides: 9. CDR3 nucleotides: TGCGCCAGCCAATCCGGGACAGGACCCAATGAGCAGTTCTTC. Amino acid sequence: CASQSGTGPNEQFF.

The genes are TRBV5-1 and TRBJ2-1; TRBD1 matches at 7 bases. The J segment lost 7 bases and the V segment lost 2 bases, leaving 18 bases of the junction unmatched. The CDR3 sequence is 18 residues long. Germline CDR1 and CDR2: SGHRS and YFSETQ. CDR3 residues: CASSFISVGTADDNEQFF. CDR3 in DNA: TGCGCCAGCAGCTTTATAAGTGTGGGGACAGCGGACGATAATGAGCAGTTCTTC.

This clone appeared once. The chain joins TRBV28 to TRBJ1-5; no definite D call. The CDR3 totals 13 residues. The V gene's germline CDR1 is MDHEN and CDR2 SYDVKM. V was clipped by 3 bases and J by 9 bases, with 12 bases between them. The CDR3 DNA follows: TGTGCCAGCAGTTTCGCGAGGCGAGGGCCCCAGCATTTT. Translated, it gives CASSFARRGPQHF.

The CDR3 nucleotides read TGTGCCAGCAGGCCCCGGGACAGGGGTAGGGAAAAACTGTTTTTT. It yields the protein CASRPRDRGREKLFF. The chain joins TRBV28 to TRBJ1-4; TRBD1 matches 10 bases. The CDR3 runs to 15 residues. CDR1 MDHEN and CDR2 SYDVKM come from the germline V gene. V shed 6 bases and J 8 bases; nucleotides not matched to a gene: 9.

This clone was seen a single time. V is TRBV13 and J is TRBJ2-7, with 9 bases lining up with TRBD1. CDR3 length equals 14 residues. Germline values: CDR1 PRHDT, CDR2 FYEKMQ (reference sequence). V trimming: 5 bases; J trimming: 3 bases; junction bases outside the gene matches: 5. As DNA, the CDR3 is TGTGCCAGCAGCCCTCCGGGACAGGGCTACGAGCAGTACTTC. Translation: CASSPPGQGYEQYF.